A selection of T cell receptor beta chains follows, all from one sample in a study of OX40 agonist ivuxolimab in advanced cancers. Method: immunoSEQ multiplex PCR; TCRdb's copy keeps in-frame clones and lacks some. The repertoire holds about 84,000 clones, with approximately 89% as singletons. The sequences come from CD4+ or CD8+ T cells sorted from blood, collected in a trial of the OX40 agonist ivuxolimab. These receptors were obtained from an adult with an advanced solid tumor such as melanoma, head and neck, liver or kidney cancer. Each CDR3 is given without its conserved first and last residue. Fields, in order: J gene, V gene, CDR3 length, CDR3 protein.

j_call: TRBJ2-2; v_call: TRBV27; cdr3_length: 14; cdr3_aa: ASSLYRGTNTGELF
j_call: TRBJ2-3; v_call: TRBV5-1; cdr3_length: 13; cdr3_aa: ASRYRGGSTDTQY
j_call: TRBJ2-7; v_call: TRBV27; cdr3_length: 12; cdr3_aa: ASSLSFRGYEQY
j_call: TRBJ2-3; v_call: TRBV4-2; cdr3_length: 11; cdr3_aa: ASSQDLTTLQY
j_call: TRBJ2-1; v_call: TRBV6-6; cdr3_length: 11; cdr3_aa: ASSYLQYNEQF
j_call: TRBJ1-1; v_call: TRBV19; cdr3_length: 13; cdr3_aa: ASSTDNGGFTEAF
j_call: TRBJ2-2; v_call: TRBV11-3; cdr3_length: 15; cdr3_aa: ASSSTHREMNTGELF
j_call: TRBJ1-5; v_call: TRBV4-1; cdr3_length: 13; cdr3_aa: ASSQGDNRGEPQH
j_call: TRBJ1-5; v_call: TRBV19; cdr3_length: 13; cdr3_aa: ASSMERLSNQPQH
j_call: TRBJ1-5; v_call: TRBV19; cdr3_length: 12; cdr3_aa: ASTTGGGRQPQH